This record covers a single T cell receptor beta chain. Its specificity is unknown. Following a re-call of the 5' RACE reads, TCRdb has one entry per CDR3 protein and lacks DNA. The clone table shows 150,000 to 200,000 distinct CDR3 sequences, with the ten largest holding under 3.5%. The source of the sample is a study of monozygotic twins with inflammatory bowel disease. Study-wide findings and caveats: The authors note that differing immunosuppressive treatments may have added variability to patient repertoires.

The CDR3 covers 17 residues. CDR1 and CDR2 from the germline V gene are SGHRS and YFSETQ. The material sequenced was blood. The chain has TRBV5-1 and TRBJ2-2; TCRdb returns TRBD2, unconfirmable since there is no DNA. The sequence derives from a human donor with ulcerative colitis or Crohn's disease, or a healthy co-twin of an affected twin (not recorded which). This CDR3 is CASSTGVTSGNTGELFF.